This T cell receptor (beta chain) was captured by sequencing in a study of T cell responses to AZD1222 COVID-19 vaccine. Comment on this clone: Its antigen is unknown.

Points from the study as a whole: Dominant at 160-218 and 743-854, vaccine-associated CD4 TCRs also spanned spike.

The junction had 9 bases not matched to a gene; V was cut back by 5 bases and J by 9 bases. CDR1 is SGHTA, CDR2 FQGNSA, per germline. This CDR3 spans 14 amino acids. Assay used: immunoSEQ multiplex PCR; TCRdb lists only in-frame clones, some missing. Altogether approximately 80,000 clones are present, 80% being singletons, with the ten largest covering around 20%. The source of this sequence is an adult in good health. The sample consisted of peripheral blood, taken on day 0 of AZD1222 vaccination. The chain links TRBV7-2 to TRBJ2-1; 8 bases are a match to TRBD2. The CDR3 sequence: CASSPAGLAGEQFF. For the CDR3, the DNA is TGTGCCAGCAGCCCCGCCGGACTAGCCGGTGAGCAGTTCTTC.